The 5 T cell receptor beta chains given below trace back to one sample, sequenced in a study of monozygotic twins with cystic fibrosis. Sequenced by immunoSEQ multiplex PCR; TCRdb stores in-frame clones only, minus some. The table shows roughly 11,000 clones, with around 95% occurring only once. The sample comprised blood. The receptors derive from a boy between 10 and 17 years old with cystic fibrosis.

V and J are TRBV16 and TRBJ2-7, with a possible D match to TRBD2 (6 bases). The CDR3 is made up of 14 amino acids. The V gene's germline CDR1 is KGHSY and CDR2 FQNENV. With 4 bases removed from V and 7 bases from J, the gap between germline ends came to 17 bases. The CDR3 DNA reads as TGTGCCAGCAGCCCCGACAGTAGCGCGGGAGAGCAGTACTTC. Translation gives CASSPDSSAGEQYF.

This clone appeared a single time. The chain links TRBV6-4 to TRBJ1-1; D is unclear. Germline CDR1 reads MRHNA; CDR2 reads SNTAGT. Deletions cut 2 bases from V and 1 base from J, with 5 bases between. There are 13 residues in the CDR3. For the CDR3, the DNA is TGTGCCAGCAGTGACAAGGCGAACACTGAAGCTTTCTTT. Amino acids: CASSDKANTEAFF.

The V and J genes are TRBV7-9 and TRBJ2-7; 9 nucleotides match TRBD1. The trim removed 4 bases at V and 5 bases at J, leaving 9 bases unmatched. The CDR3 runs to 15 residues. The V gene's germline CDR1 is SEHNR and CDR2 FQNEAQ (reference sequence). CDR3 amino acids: CASSSTGTGYHEQYF. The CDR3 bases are TGTGCCAGCAGCTCGACCGGGACAGGGTACCACGAGCAGTACTTC.

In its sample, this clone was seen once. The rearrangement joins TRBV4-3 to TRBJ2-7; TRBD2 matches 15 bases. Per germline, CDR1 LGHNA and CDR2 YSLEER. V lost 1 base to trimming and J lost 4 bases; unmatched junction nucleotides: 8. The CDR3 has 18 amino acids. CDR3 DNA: TGCGCCAGCAGCCAAGGGGGACTAGCGGGAGGTAGCCGATACGAGCAGTACTTC. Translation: CASSQGGLAGGSRYEQYF.

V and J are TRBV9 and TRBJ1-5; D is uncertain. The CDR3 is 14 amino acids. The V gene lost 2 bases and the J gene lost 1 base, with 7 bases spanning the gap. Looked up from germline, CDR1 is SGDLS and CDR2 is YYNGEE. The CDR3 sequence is CASSVAGSNQPQHF. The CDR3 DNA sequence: TGTGCCAGCAGCGTTGCGGGAAGCAATCAGCCCCAGCATTTT.